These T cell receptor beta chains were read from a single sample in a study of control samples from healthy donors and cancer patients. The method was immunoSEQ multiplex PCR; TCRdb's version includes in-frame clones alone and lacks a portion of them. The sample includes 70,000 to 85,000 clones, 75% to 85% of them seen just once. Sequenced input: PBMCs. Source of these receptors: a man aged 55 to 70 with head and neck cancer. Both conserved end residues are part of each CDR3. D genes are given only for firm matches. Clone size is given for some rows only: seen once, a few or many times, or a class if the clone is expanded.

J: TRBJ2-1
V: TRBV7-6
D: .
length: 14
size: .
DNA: TGTGCCAGCAGCCCCAACTTTCGGAACAATGAGCAGTTCTTC
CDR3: CASSPNFRNNEQFF

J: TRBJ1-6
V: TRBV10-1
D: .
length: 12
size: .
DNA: TGCGCCACCTCAGACGCGGGTTCACCCCTCCACTTT
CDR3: CATSDAGSPLHF

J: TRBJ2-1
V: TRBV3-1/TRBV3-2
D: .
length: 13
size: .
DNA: TGTGCCAGCAGCCAGGCCCACCCAAATGAGCAGTTCTTC
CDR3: CASSQAHPNEQFF

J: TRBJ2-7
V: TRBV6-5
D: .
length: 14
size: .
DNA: TGTGCCAGCTACAGGTTTCCGGGGACCTACGAGCAGTACTTC
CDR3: CASYRFPGTYEQYF

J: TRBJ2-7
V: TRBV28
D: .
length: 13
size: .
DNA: TGTGCCAGCAGGTGGGGGGGCGCAGGGGAGCAGTACTTC
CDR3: CASRWGGAGEQYF

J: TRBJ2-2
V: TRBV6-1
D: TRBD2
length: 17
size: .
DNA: TGTGCCAGCAGTGAAGTTCTAGCGGGAGGGCCACACGGGGAGCTGTTTTTT
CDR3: CASSEVLAGGPHGELFF

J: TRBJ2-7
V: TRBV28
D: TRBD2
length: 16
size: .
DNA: TGTGCCAGCAGCCCGGGACTAGCGGGAGGGTTTGGCGAGCAGTACTTC
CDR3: CASSPGLAGGFGEQYF

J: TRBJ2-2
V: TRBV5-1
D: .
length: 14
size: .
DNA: TGCGCCAGCATGCTACAGGGTTTCGCCGGGGAGCTGTTTTTT
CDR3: CASMLQGFAGELFF

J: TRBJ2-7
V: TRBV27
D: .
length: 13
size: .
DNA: TGTGCCAGCAGTTTATCTCTGGGCCACGAGCAGTACTTC
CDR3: CASSLSLGHEQYF

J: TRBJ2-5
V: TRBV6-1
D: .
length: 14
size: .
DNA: TGTGCCAGCAGTGAAGGGTTCGCCGGGACGGCCCAGTACTTC
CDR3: CASSEGFAGTAQYF

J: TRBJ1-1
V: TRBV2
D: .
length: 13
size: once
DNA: TGTGCCAGCAGTGTTGCAGGGAGCACTGAAGCTTTCTTT
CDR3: CASSVAGSTEAFF

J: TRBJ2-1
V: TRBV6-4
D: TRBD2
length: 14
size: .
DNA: TGTGCCAGCAGTGCCTCGACTAGCGGGACGGTTCAGTTCTTC
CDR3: CASSASTSGTVQFF

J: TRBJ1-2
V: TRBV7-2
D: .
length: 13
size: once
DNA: TGTGCCAGCAGCCCCGGACAGAGCTATGGCTACACCTTC
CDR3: CASSPGQSYGYTF

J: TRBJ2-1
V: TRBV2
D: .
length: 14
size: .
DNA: TGTGCCAGCAGAGCCGGGGCCAGTCTCGATGAGCAGTTCTTC
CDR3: CASRAGASLDEQFF

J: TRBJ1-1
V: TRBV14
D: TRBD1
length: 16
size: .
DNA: TGTGCCAGCAGCCTCAACAGGGGAGAAGTGAACACTGAAGCTTTCTTT
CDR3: CASSLNRGEVNTEAFF

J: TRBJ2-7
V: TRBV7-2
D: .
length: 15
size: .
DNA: TGTGCCAGCAGCTTAGCTGGGACGGGGAACTACGAGCAGTACTTC
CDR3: CASSLAGTGNYEQYF

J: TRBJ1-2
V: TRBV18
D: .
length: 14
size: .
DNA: TGTGCCAGCTCACCACCCTCCTGGATCTATGGCTACACCTTC
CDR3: CASSPPSWIYGYTF

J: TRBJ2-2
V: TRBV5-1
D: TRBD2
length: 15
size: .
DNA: TGCGCCAGCAGTTCGACTAGCACGAACACCGGGGAGCTGTTTTTT
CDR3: CASSSTSTNTGELFF

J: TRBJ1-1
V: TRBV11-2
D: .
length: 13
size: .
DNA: TGTGCCAGCAGCTTAGAGGGGAACACTGAAGCTTTCTTT
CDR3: CASSLEGNTEAFF

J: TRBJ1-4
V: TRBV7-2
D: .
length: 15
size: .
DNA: TGTGCCAGCAGCCAACCCTACCGGGGAGGTGAAAAACTGTTTTTT
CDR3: CASSQPYRGGEKLFF

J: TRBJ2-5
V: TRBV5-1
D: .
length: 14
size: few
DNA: TGCGCCAGCAGCGCCTGGGGTGAGCTAGAGACCCAGTACTTC
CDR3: CASSAWGELETQYF

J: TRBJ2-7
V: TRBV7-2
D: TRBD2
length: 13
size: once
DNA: TGTGCCAGCAGCCCCGGGACTAGCACCGAGCAGTACTTC
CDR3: CASSPGTSTEQYF

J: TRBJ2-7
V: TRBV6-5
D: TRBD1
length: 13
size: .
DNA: TGTGCCAGCACCAAACAGGGGGCCTACGAGCAGTACTTC
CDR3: CASTKQGAYEQYF

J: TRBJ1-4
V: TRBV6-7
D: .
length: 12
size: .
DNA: TGTGCCAGGAGGCAGTCCCGTGAAAAACTGTTTTTT
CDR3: CARRQSREKLFF

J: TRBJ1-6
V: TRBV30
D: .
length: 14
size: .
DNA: TGTGCCTCTCCCTTACGGGGGGATAATTCACCCCTCCACTTT
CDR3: CASPLRGDNSPLHF

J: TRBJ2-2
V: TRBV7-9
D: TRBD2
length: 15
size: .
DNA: TGTGCCAGCAGCCCCCTAGCGGGACTCACCGGGGAGCTGTTTTTT
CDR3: CASSPLAGLTGELFF

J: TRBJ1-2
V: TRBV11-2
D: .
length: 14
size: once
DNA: TGTGCCAGCAGCTTAGACGGTGCTAACTATGGCTACACCTTC
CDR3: CASSLDGANYGYTF

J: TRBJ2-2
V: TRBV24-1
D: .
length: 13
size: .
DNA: TGTGCCACCACTGACGGGAACACCGGGGAGCTGTTTTTT
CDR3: CATTDGNTGELFF

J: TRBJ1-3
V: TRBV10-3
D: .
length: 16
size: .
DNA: TGTGCCATCAGTGAAGCTACGGGACGGCTGGGAAACACCATATATTTT
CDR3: CAISEATGRLGNTIYF